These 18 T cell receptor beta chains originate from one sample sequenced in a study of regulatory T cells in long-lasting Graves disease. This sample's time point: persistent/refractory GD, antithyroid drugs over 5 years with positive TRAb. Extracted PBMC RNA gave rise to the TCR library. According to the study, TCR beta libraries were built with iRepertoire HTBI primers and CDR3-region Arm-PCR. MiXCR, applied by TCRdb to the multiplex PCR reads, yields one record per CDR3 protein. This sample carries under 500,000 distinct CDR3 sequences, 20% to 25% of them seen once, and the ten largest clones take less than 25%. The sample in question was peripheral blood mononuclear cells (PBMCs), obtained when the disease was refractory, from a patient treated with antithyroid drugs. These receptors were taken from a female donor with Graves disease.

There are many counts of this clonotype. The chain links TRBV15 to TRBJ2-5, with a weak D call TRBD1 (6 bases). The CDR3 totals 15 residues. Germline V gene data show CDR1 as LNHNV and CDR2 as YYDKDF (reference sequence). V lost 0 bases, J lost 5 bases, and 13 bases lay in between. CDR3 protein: CATSRDLTGTETQYF. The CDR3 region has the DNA TGTGCCACCAGCAGAGACCTTACAGGGACGGAGACCCAGTACTTC.

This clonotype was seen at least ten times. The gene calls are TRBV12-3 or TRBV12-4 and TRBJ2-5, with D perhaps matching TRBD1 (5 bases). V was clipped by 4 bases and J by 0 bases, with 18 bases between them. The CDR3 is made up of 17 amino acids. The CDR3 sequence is CASSSMPPSTDQETQYF. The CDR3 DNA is TGTGCCAGCAGTTCTATGCCCCCGTCGACAGACCAAGAGACCCAGTACTTC.

The chain's CDR3 is CASSLGLGHSYEQYF. For the CDR3, the DNA is TGTGCCAGCAGCTTGGGTCTTGGGCATTCCTACGAGCAGTACTTC. The rearrangement joins TRBV5-5 to TRBJ2-7; no firm D call. V gave up 0 bases and J gave up 1 base, with 11 bases separating them. CDR3 length equals 15 residues. Germline V CDR1 and CDR2: SGHKS, YYEKEE (reference sequence). Complete variable domain (other parts from reference TRBV5-5 and TRBJ2-7): DAGVTQSPTHLIKTRGQQVTLRCSPISGHKSVSWYQQVLGQGPQFIFQYYEKEERGRGNFPDRFSARQFPNYSSELNVNALLLGDSALYLCASSLGLGHSYEQYFGPGTRLTVT.

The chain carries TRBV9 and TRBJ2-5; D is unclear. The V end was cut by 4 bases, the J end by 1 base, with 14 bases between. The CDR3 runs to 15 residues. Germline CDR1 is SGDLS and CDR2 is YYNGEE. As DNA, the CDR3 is TGTGCCAGCAGCTCACTCGCCGACGGCCAAGAGACCCAGTACTTC. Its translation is CASSSLADGQETQYF.

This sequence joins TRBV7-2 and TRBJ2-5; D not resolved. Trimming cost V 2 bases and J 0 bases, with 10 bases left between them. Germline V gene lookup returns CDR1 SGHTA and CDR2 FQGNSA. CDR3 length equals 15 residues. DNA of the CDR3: TGTGCCAGCAGCTTAAATTATGGGGACCAAGAGACCCAGTACTTC. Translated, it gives CASSLNYGDQETQYF.

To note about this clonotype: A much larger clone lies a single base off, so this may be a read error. CDR3 DNA sequence: TGTGCCAGCAGTCTTCAGGACCTAAACATTCAGTACTTC. Protein product: CASSLQDLNIQYF. The V call is TRBV12-3 or TRBV12-4, the J call TRBJ2-4; unclear D gene. This CDR3 region has 13 residues. V was pared by 5 bases and J by 6 bases, with 11 bases between.

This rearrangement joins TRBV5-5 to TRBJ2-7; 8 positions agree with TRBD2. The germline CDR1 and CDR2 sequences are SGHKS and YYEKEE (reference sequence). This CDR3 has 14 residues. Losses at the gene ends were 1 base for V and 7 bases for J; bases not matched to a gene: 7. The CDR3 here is CASSLRAGVNEQYF. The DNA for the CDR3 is TGTGCCAGCAGCTTGAGAGCGGGAGTTAATGAGCAGTACTTC.

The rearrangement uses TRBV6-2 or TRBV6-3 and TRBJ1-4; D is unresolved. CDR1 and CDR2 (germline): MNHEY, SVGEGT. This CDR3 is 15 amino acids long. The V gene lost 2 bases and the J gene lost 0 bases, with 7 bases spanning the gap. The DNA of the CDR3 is TGTGCCAGCAGTTACCAAGGAACAACTAATGAAAAACTGTTTTTT. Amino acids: CASSYQGTTNEKLFF.

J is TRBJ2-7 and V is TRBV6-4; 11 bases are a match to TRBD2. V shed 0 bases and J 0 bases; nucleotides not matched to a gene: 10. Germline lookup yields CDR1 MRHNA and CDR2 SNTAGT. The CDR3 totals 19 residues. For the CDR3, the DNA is TGTGCCAGCAGTGACTCGATACCTAGCGGGAGGTGTAGCTCCTACGAGCAGTACTTC. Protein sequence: CASSDSIPSGRCSSYEQYF.

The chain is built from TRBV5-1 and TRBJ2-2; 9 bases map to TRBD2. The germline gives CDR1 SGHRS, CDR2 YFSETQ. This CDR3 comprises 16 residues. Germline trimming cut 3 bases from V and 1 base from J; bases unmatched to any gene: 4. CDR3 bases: TGCGCCAGCAGCTCTTTGACTAGCGGGAACACCGGGGAGCTGTTTTTT. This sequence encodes CASSSLTSGNTGELFF.

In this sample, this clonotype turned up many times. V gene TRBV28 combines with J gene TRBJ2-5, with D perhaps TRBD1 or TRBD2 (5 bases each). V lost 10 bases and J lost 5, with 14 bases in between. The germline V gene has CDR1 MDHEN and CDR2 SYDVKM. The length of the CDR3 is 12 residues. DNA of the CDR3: TGTGCCACGACGGGGCCTGGGGAGACCCAGTACTTC. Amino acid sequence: CATTGPGETQYF.

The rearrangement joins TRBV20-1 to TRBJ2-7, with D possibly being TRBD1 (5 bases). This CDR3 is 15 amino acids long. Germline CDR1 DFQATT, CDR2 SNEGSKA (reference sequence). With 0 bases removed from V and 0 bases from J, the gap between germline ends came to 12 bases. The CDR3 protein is CSARDRTGVSYEQYF. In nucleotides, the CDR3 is TGCAGTGCTAGAGATAGAACAGGCGTCTCCTACGAGCAGTACTTC.

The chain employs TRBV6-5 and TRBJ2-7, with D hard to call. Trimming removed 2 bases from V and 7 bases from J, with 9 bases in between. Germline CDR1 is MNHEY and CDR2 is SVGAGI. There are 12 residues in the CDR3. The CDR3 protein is CASSYLMGEQYF. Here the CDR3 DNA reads TGTGCCAGCAGTTACCTCATGGGGGAGCAGTACTTC.

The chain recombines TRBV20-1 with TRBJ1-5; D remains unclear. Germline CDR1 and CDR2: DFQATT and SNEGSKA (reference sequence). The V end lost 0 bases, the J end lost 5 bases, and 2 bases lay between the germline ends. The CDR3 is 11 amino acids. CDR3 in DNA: TGCAGTGCTAGAGAGGATCAGCCCCAGCATTTT. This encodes CSAREDQPQHF.

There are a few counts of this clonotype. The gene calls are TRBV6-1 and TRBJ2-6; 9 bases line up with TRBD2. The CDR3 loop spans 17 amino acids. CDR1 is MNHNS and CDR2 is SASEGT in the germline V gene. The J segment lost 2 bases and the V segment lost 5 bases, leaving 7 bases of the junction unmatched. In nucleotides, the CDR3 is TGTGCCAGCAGTCGAGTCGCGGGGGGGGCTGGGGCCAACGTCCTGACTTTC. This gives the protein CASSRVAGGAGANVLTF.

The CDR3 loop reads CASSLLGGRGVREQYF. DNA for the CDR3: TGTGCCAGCAGTTTATTAGGGGGCAGGGGTGTTCGCGAGCAGTACTTC. The rearrangement uses TRBV12-3 or TRBV12-4 and TRBJ2-7; 7 bases map to TRBD1. The trim removed 2 bases at V and 6 bases at J, leaving 13 bases unmatched. This CDR3 has 16 amino acids.

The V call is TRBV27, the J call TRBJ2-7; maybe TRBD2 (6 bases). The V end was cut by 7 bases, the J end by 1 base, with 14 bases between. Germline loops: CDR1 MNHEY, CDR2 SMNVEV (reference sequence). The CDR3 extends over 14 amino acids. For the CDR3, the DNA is TGTGCCAGCACTCCCCTGGGGGGTTCCTACGAGCAGTACTTC. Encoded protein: CASTPLGGSYEQYF.

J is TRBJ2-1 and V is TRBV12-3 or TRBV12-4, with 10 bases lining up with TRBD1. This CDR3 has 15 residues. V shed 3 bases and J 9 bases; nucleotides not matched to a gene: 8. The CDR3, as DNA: TGTGCCAGCAGTTTGGTCGACAGGGGGCGGGGTGAGCAGTTCTTC. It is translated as CASSLVDRGRGEQFF.